This T cell receptor (beta chain) was sequenced for a study of blood T cell repertoires in COVID-19. Overall study context: Samples representing acute and convalescent COVID-19 were sourced from the United States, Italy and Spain. Sources were T cells, B-cell-depleted T cells, or PBMCs; the material itself was cDNA or gDNA.

CDR1 is SGHAT and CDR2 is FQDESV in the germline V gene (reference sequence). The ends lost 5 bases at V and 2 bases at J; junction bases unmatched: 4. CDR3 length: 14 residues. Methods used by the authors: Estimation of nucleated cell counts relied on the amplification of reference gene primers. TCRdb's table, derived via immunoSEQ multiplex PCR, lists solely in-frame clones and lacks some. That table supplies the V and J calls and clone size; D and trimming were determined from the DNA. The sample yields under 450,000 clones, roughly 86% seen once. The receptor was isolated from a human donor with acute or convalescent COVID-19. The donor label of this sample is uncertain. The chain couples TRBV11-1 to TRBJ2-5, with 8 bases identical to TRBD1. The sequenced sample consisted of peripheral blood. DNA for the CDR3: TGTGCCAGCAGCAGGACAGGGCTACAAGAGACCCAGTACTTC. Translation gives CASSRTGLQETQYF.